The 5 T cell receptor beta chains below were found in one sample sequenced in a study of blood T cell repertoires in COVID-19. Sequencing used immunoSEQ multiplex PCR; TCRdb keeps in-frame clones, though not all of them. The table has 70,000 to 95,000 clones, about 90% seen once. Sequencing was carried out using peripheral blood. These receptors all come from a woman aged 45-59 years in a cohort sampled during active COVID-19.

The chain is built from TRBV11-2 and TRBJ2-3; weak D call: TRBD2 (6 bases). This CDR3 contains 17 residues. Germline V gene sequence: CDR1 SGHAT, CDR2 FQNNGV. Between the trimmed V and J ends, which lost 5 bases and 2 bases, there was a span of 20 bases. In DNA form, the CDR3 reads TGTGCCAGCAGCCCCCCCCCACCGGACTATTACACAGATACGCAGTATTTT. As protein: CASSPPPPDYYTDTQYF.

In its sample, this clone was seen a few times. This chain connects TRBV4-1 to TRBJ2-7; TRBD1 agrees at 9 bases. The length of the CDR3 is 15 residues. The germline gives CDR1 MGHRA, CDR2 YSYEKL. The ends lost 3 bases at V and 3 bases at J; junction bases unmatched: 6. The CDR3 DNA is TGCGCCAGCAGCCATCCCGGGACAGGGCACTACGAGCAGTACTTC. Translated, it gives CASSHPGTGHYEQYF.

V is TRBV18 and J is TRBJ1-1; D gene unclear. The CDR3 has 12 amino acids. With 8 bases removed from V and 7 bases from J, the gap between germline ends came to 14 bases. The V gene's germline CDR1 is KGHSH and CDR2 LQKENI. The CDR3 spells CASGMGGYEAFF. In nucleotides, the CDR3 is TGTGCCAGCGGCATGGGAGGGTATGAAGCTTTCTTT.

This chain uses TRBV11-2 with TRBJ2-3, with 8 nucleotides matching TRBD2. Trimming took 2 bases from V and 5 from J; bases not matched to a gene: 9. The CDR3 is 16 amino acids. Germline lookup yields CDR1 SGHAT and CDR2 FQNNGV. CDR3 residues: CASSLNSGIHRDTQYF. The CDR3 coding sequence is TGTGCCAGCAGCTTAAATAGCGGGATACACCGAGATACGCAGTATTTT.

The chain carries TRBV4-1 and TRBJ1-2; D is unresolved. The germline V gene encodes CDR1 MGHRA and CDR2 YSYEKL. CDR3 length: 13 amino acids. V gave up 1 base and J gave up 0 bases, with 3 bases separating them. This CDR3 reads CASSQAANYGYTF. DNA for the CDR3: TGCGCCAGCAGCCAAGCGGCTAACTATGGCTACACCTTC.